This T cell receptor (beta chain) was sequenced for a study of blood T cell repertoires in COVID-19. For the study at large: There were acute and convalescent COVID-19 samples, and they came from the United States, Italy and Spain. PBMCs, B-cell-depleted T cells, or T cells were the source of the cDNA or gDNA that made up the material.

About this clone: This CDR3 is also generated by other DNA sequences in the sample.

This study enrolled people aged 18 to 89 from approximately 24 US geographic areas. TCRdb keeps only in-frame clones here, not all; method: immunoSEQ multiplex PCR. The repertoire holds 250,000 or so clones, with approximately 85% as singletons. Germline V gives CDR1 KGHSH, CDR2 LQKENI. The CDR3 runs 15 residues. The J segment lost 4 bases and the V segment lost 3 bases, leaving 2 bases of the junction unmatched. V and J are TRBV18 and TRBJ2-7; 14 bases are a match to TRBD2. What was sequenced was PBMCs or T cells enriched from blood (not recorded which). The sequence came from a woman in her 50s who had recovered from COVID-19. CDR3 loop: CASSPGLAGVYEQYF. Written as DNA, the CDR3 is TGTGCCAGCTCACCGGGACTAGCGGGAGTTTACGAGCAGTACTTC.